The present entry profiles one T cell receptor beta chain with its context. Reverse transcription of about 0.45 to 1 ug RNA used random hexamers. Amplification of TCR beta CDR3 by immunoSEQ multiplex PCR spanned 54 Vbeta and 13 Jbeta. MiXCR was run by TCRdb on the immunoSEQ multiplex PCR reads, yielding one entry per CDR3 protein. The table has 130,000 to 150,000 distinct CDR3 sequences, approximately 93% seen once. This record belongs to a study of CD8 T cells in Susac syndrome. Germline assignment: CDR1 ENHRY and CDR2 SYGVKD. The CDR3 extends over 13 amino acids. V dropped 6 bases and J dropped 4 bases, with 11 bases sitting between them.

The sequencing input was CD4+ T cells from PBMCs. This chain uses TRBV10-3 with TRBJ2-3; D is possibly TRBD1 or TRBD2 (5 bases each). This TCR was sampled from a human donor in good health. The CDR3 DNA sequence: TGTGCCATCAGCGCTCAGGGAGCAGATACGCAGTATTTT. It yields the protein CAISAQGADTQYF.